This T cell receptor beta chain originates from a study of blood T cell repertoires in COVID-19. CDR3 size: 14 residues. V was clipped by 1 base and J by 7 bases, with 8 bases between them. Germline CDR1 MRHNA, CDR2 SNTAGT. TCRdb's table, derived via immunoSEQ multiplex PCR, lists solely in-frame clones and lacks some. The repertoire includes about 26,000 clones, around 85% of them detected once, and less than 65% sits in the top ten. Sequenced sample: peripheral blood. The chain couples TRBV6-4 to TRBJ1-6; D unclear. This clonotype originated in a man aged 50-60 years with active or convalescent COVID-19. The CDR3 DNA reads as TGTGCCAGCAGTGACTACAGCAGAAATTCACCCCTCCACTTT. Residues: CASSDYSRNSPLHF.